The 27 T cell receptor beta chains reported below all come from one sample, sequenced in a study of naive and memory T cell subsets. The beta constant-region primer was an equimolar mix of two oligonucleotides covering TRBC1 and TRBC2. TCRdb fed the UMI-ligation and nested PCR reads into MiXCR, producing one record per CDR3 protein. The table includes some 87,000 distinct CDR3 sequences, 6% to 7.5% detected once. Sequenced material: central memory CD4+ T cells from blood. All receptors derive from a human donor in good health.

This chain uses TRBV7-9 with TRBJ1-5; possibly TRBD1 for D (5 bases). This CDR3 region has 14 residues. The V and J ends lost 7 bases and 6 bases respectively, with 16 bases between them. CDR1 is SEHNR, CDR2 FQNEAQ, per germline (reference sequence). In nucleotides, the CDR3 is TGTGCCAGCACCAGAGGGACTGAGACTCAGCCCCAGCATTTT. Amino acids: CASTRGTETQPQHF.

The chain recombines TRBV3-1 with TRBJ1-3, with D unresolved. Germline V gene lookup returns CDR1 LGHDT and CDR2 YNNKEL (reference sequence). The CDR3 spans 16 residues. Trimming stripped 2 bases from V and 1 base from J, with 12 bases between. Here the CDR3 reads CASSQKLRHSGNTIYF. CDR3 bases: TGTGCCAGCAGCCAAAAACTAAGGCATTCTGGAAACACCATATATTTT.

This clonotype has ten or more counts. The chain carries TRBV12-3 or TRBV12-4 and TRBJ2-2, with 9 nucleotides matching TRBD1. The ends lost 4 bases at V and 5 bases at J; junction bases unmatched: 5. There are 15 residues in the CDR3. This CDR3 reads CASSSWDRETGELFF. CDR3 nucleotides: TGTGCCAGCAGTTCTTGGGACAGGGAGACCGGGGAGCTGTTTTTT.

This clonotype was detected a few times. For the CDR3, the DNA is TGCGCCAGCAGCTTGCGGGAGTCAGATACGCAGTATTTT. Protein: CASSLRESDTQYF. V usage is TRBV5-1 and J usage is TRBJ2-3, with D tentatively TRBD2 (6 bases). Per germline, CDR1 SGHRS and CDR2 YFSETQ. V was trimmed by 1 base and J by 4 bases, leaving 7 bases between them. The CDR3 is 13 amino acids.

This clonotype was seen at least ten times. The chain uses TRBV28 and TRBJ2-1; D is unclear. This CDR3 is built from 13 residues. Deletions cut 7 bases from V and 5 bases from J, with 12 bases between. In germline, CDR1 is MDHEN, CDR2 SYDVKM. In DNA form, the CDR3 reads TGTGCCAGCACCGGCGGACGCCACAATGAGCAGTTCTTC. Translating it yields CASTGGRHNEQFF.

Many counts were recorded for this clonotype. The J gene is TRBJ2-3, the V gene TRBV11-2; D is undetermined. CDR3 size: 10 residues. Trimming took 8 bases from V and 1 from J, leaving 1 base between them. Germline CDR1 reads SGHAT; CDR2 reads FQNNGV. The CDR3 protein is CASGTDTQYF. CDR3 nucleotides: TGTGCCAGCGGCACAGATACGCAGTATTTT.

This clonotype has a count of ten or more. The chain has TRBV7-2 and TRBJ2-5, with 9 positions matching TRBD2. This CDR3 is 16 amino acids long. The trim removed 0 bases at V and 2 bases at J, leaving 4 bases unmatched. Germline CDR1 is SGHTA and CDR2 is FQGNSA. The CDR3 DNA reads TGTGCCAGCAGCTTAGCGTCGCTAGCGGGACAAGAGACCCAGTACTTC. Translation gives CASSLASLAGQETQYF.

This clonotype has at least ten counts. The V call is TRBV27, the J call TRBJ1-2; 8 bases match TRBD1. The CDR3 length is 13 residues. The V segment lost 10 bases and the J segment 4 bases; nucleotides outside the gene matches: 8. The germline V gene has CDR1 MNHEY and CDR2 SMNVEV (reference sequence). The CDR3 bases are TGTGCCACATGGACAGGGAGTCGCTATGGCTACACCTTC. It codes for CATWTGSRYGYTF.

Ten or more counts support this clonotype. V usage is TRBV20-1 and J usage is TRBJ2-4; 8 nucleotides line up with TRBD2. The CDR3 length is 17 residues. Trimming cost V 6 bases and J 4 bases; bases outside gene matches: 17. Per the germline V gene, CDR1 is DFQATT and CDR2 is SNEGSKA (reference sequence). CDR3 region: CSAQSPGGRNMKNIQYF. CDR3 nucleotides: TGCAGTGCCCAATCTCCTGGCGGGAGGAACATGAAAAACATTCAGTACTTC.

The chain employs TRBV20-1 and TRBJ2-3; 13 bases are shared with TRBD2. V was pared by 6 bases and J by 5 bases, with 14 bases of the junction left unmatched. The germline CDR1 and CDR2 sequences are DFQATT and SNEGSKA (reference sequence). The CDR3 is 17 amino acids. CDR3 region: CSARAPLAGGPRDTQYF. DNA for the CDR3: TGCAGTGCCAGGGCACCACTAGCGGGAGGGCCTAGAGATACGCAGTATTTT.

This clonotype has more than one count but fewer than ten. The chain joins TRBV7-9 to TRBJ2-2; 8 nucleotides line up with TRBD2. In germline, CDR1 is SEHNR, CDR2 FQNEAQ (reference sequence). The CDR3 covers 16 residues. The J segment lost 2 bases and the V segment lost 2 bases, leaving 4 bases of the junction unmatched. CDR3 sequence (DNA): TGTGCCAGCAGCTTAACCGGGAGGGCCAACACCGGGGAGCTGTTTTTT. Translating gives CASSLTGRANTGELFF.

The sample holds many counts of this clonotype. This chain links TRBV27 with TRBJ2-5; 8 bases are shared with TRBD2. This CDR3 is 15 amino acids long. Germline CDR1 MNHEY, CDR2 SMNVEV (reference sequence). Trimming at V came to 8 bases and at J to 2 bases, leaving 10 bases not matched to a gene. DNA of the CDR3: TGTGCCAGCTCGAATCGGGGGGGCCAGCAAGAGACCCAGTACTTC. Protein product: CASSNRGGQQETQYF.

The sample holds many counts of this clonotype. The genes are TRBV5-5 and TRBJ1-2, with D hard to call. Germline CDR1 SGHKS, CDR2 YYEKEE (reference sequence). CDR3 length equals 13 residues. Trimming removed 1 base from V and 2 bases from J, with 6 bases in between. For the CDR3, the DNA is TGTGCCAGCAGCTTGACAGAGAACTATGGCTACACCTTC. The encoded protein is CASSLTENYGYTF.

This clonotype was detected many times. This chain uses TRBV20-1 with TRBJ1-6; D unresolved. This CDR3 region has 13 residues. Trimming stripped 3 bases from V and 9 bases from J, with 12 bases between. Germline values: CDR1 DFQATT, CDR2 SNEGSKA (reference sequence). The CDR3 is CSASSGVASPLHF. Written as DNA, the CDR3 is TGCAGTGCTAGCTCCGGGGTAGCTTCACCCCTCCACTTT.

This clonotype showed up just a few times. The CDR3 sequence is CSAAGVGVTYNEQFF. CDR3 DNA sequence: TGCAGTGCTGCCGGCGTGGGGGTAACTTACAATGAGCAGTTCTTC. The V call is TRBV20-1, the J call TRBJ2-1, with D perhaps assigned TRBD1 or TRBD2 (5 bases each). Looked up from germline, CDR1 is DFQATT and CDR2 is SNEGSKA (reference sequence). V lost 5 bases, J lost 4 bases, and 18 bases lay in between. This CDR3 contains 15 residues.

The chain couples TRBV2 to TRBJ2-3; 7 bases map to TRBD2. The CDR3 length is 14 residues. CDR1 and CDR2 (germline): SNHLY, FYNNEI. J gave up 7 bases and V 2 bases, and 6 bases lay outside the gene matches. The CDR3 nucleotides are TGTGCCAGCAGTGAACTCGGGGGAGGGAATACGCAGTATTTT. Protein: CASSELGGGNTQYF.

This clonotype was picked up many times. V and J are TRBV29-1 and TRBJ2-3, with D possibly TRBD1 on 5 matching bases. The CDR3 has 13 residues. Germline-derived CDR1 and CDR2 are SQVTM and ANQGSEA. Trimming left V 1 base short and J 2 bases short, with 7 bases between. The CDR3 is CSVEVGATDTQYF. CDR3 sequence (DNA): TGCAGCGTTGAAGTAGGGGCCACAGATACGCAGTATTTT.

This clonotype was seen ten or more times. This chain joins TRBV12-3 or TRBV12-4 and TRBJ2-1; D possibly corresponds to TRBD1 (7 bases). The CDR3 loop spans 13 amino acids. Between the trimmed V and J ends, which lost 3 bases and 7 bases, there was a span of 10 bases. The CDR3 is CASSLPGGNEQFF. Here the CDR3 DNA reads TGTGCCAGCAGTTTGCCAGGGGGGAATGAGCAGTTCTTC.

V and J are TRBV6-2 or TRBV6-3 and TRBJ2-1; D unclear. The length of the CDR3 is 14 residues. V was pared by 0 bases and J by 7 bases, with 10 bases between. CDR1 MNHEY and CDR2 SVGEGT come from the germline V gene. CDR3 nucleotide sequence: TGTGCCAGCAGTTACTCGAATGTGGGGAATGAGCAGTTCTTC. This sequence encodes CASSYSNVGNEQFF.

This clonotype has ten or more counts. CDR3: CASSLSRQGNQPQHF. The CDR3 DNA reads TGCGCCAGCAGCCTCTCCCGACAGGGGAATCAGCCCCAGCATTTT. The chain is built from TRBV4-3 and TRBJ1-5, with TRBD1 identical over 8 bases. Germline trimming cut 4 bases from V and 4 bases from J; bases unmatched to any gene: 6. Looked up from germline, CDR1 is LGHNA and CDR2 is YSLEER. The CDR3 is made up of 15 amino acids.

This clonotype has a count of ten or more. This chain joins TRBV20-1 and TRBJ2-3, with 9 bases lining up with TRBD2. The trim removed 3 bases at V and 6 bases at J, leaving 10 bases unmatched. The CDR3 runs 15 residues. Germline assignment: CDR1 DFQATT and CDR2 SNEGSKA (reference sequence). CDR3: CSASGREGLADTQYF. The CDR3 coding sequence is TGCAGTGCTAGTGGGCGGGAGGGCCTTGCGGATACGCAGTATTTT.

This chain joins TRBV30 and TRBJ2-5, with TRBD1 identical over 10 bases. Looked up from germline, CDR1 is GTSNPN and CDR2 is SVGIG (reference sequence). This CDR3 has 15 amino acids. J lost 2 bases, V lost 3 bases, and 6 bases had no gene match. In DNA form, the CDR3 reads TGTGCCTGGAGGGGACAGGGGATGGGGCAAGAGACCCAGTACTTC. Its translation is CAWRGQGMGQETQYF.

J is TRBJ2-7 and V is TRBV20-1; 10 nucleotides line up with TRBD1. The CDR3 is made up of 14 amino acids. After removal of 1 base from V and 0 bases from J, the junction contained 0 bases not matched to a gene. Germline values: CDR1 DFQATT, CDR2 SNEGSKA (reference sequence). The CDR3 loop is CSARGQGASYEQYF. The CDR3, as DNA: TGCAGTGCTAGAGGACAGGGGGCCTCCTACGAGCAGTACTTC.

This clonotype was seen at least ten times. A junction end diverges from the germline sequence, so it may reflect a read error. V usage is TRBV6-2 or TRBV6-3 and J usage is TRBJ2-7; D call uncertain. The CDR3 length is 11 residues. Germline loops: CDR1 MNHEY, CDR2 SVGEGT. The CDR3 here is CASGSDRVRDF. Written as DNA, the CDR3 is TGTGCCAGCGGCTCTGATCGGGTCCGGGACTTC.

Concerning this clonotype itself: Being one base from a much bigger clone, this may be a read error. This chain links TRBV2 with TRBJ1-4; D is perhaps TRBD1 (6 bases). The CDR3 runs to 13 residues. Germline-derived CDR1 and CDR2 are SNHLY and FYNNEI. The chain's CDR3 is CASCRTENENLFF. DNA for the CDR3: TGTGCCAGCTGCCGGACAGAGAATGAAAACCTGTTTTTT.

This clonotype was counted between two and nine times. The rearrangement joins TRBV2 to TRBJ2-4, with a weak D call TRBD1 (5 bases). CDR3 length: 12 residues. Trimming stripped 6 bases from V and 15 bases from J, with 18 bases between. CDR1 is SNHLY and CDR2 is FYNNEI in the germline V gene. The CDR3 sequence is CASRFLDSTPYF. Here the CDR3 DNA reads TGTGCCAGCAGGTTCCTAGACAGCACACCGTACTTC.

This chain links TRBV10-3 with TRBJ2-5, with 10 bases identical to TRBD2. Germline CDR1 ENHRY, CDR2 SYGVKD. This CDR3 has 15 residues. With V trimmed by 3 bases and J by 2 bases, 3 bases remained unmatched. The CDR3 region is CAISEGAGGQETQYF. In DNA, the CDR3 is TGTGCCATCAGTGAAGGAGCGGGGGGGCAAGAGACCCAGTACTTC.